This T cell receptor beta chain was observed in a study of molecular identifiers for immune sequencing clone quantification (dated by TCRdb to between 2017 and 2018). Broadly, across the study: For a replicate experiment, the RNA from either around 20,000 or 99,000 naive CD8 T cells was divided into five aliquots, and four of those aliquots went on to sequencing. This methods study benchmarked molecular-identifier clustering-based TCR repertoire sequencing (MIDCIRS) and TCR RNA copy counting, using CD8 T cells to do so. Here is what the overall study found, with its caveats: Spiked-in Jurkat TCR RNA equal to a single cell's worth was reported to be detectable even within 1,200,000 naive CD8 T cells. Modeling gave roughly 2.9 recovered TCR RNA copies per cell versus around 10 by digital PCR, implying about 30% capture efficiency. Naive libraries contained spiked-in Jurkat TCR RNA (approximately nine copies' worth), which is not part of the donor repertoire. In CMV-specific effector cells, over 99% of molecules were held by clones above 20 RNA copies, whereas under 1% of molecules were held by such clones in naive cells. Without barcode sub-clustering, chimeric consensus sequences inflated TCR diversity; chimeras reached as high as 47%. Highly expanded clone sizes could be underestimated if identical TCR molecules share a barcode.

The library came from PCR. The data were produced on an Illumina HiSeq 4000. Bulk TCR libraries were made following a previously described method, with the TCR primers given in Table S5. Total RNA was purified with the Qiagen AllPrep DNA/RNA kit. Before analysis, reads from multiple sequencing runs of the same library were pooled. Under the source paper's analysis protocol: Reads were retained only if the reads had an exact TCR constant sequence, and the retained reads were trimmed to 150 nt and grouped according to their 12-nt molecular barcodes. Within each barcode group, reads were sub-clustered at a 15% Levenshtein threshold, and quality-weighted consensus sequences were built per RNA molecule. Non-functional sequences were excluded, and lower-count sequences lying one edit away from another sequence were also excluded. Based on a fit of two negative binomial distributions, barcode sub-clusters having less than 20% of the maximum read count were discarded. TCRdb reanalyzed the raw reads on its own, using fastp at Q25 for trimming and MiXCR for clone calling, and kept in-frame beta chains. Each entry merges the rows of one CDR3 protein and shows their most common DNA and genes. It is TCRdb's table, rather than the study itself, that gives the V and J calls and clone size. Present in this sample are about half a million distinct CDR3 sequences, roughly a fifth of which were seen just once. Jointly, the top ten make up under 0.85% of the sample.

Naive CD8 T cell libraries were made from 20,000 to 1,000,000 sorted cells using 10%, 30% or 50% of purified RNA. Naive CD8 T cells, defined as CD8+CD4-CCR7+CD45RA+, were FACS-sorted into RLT Plus buffer on a BD FACSAria II. To test detection sensitivity, Jurkat RNA equal to 10 or so TCR copies was added to samples of about 20,000-1,000,000 naive CD8 T cells. CD8 T cells were enriched with RosetteSep CD8+ T Cell Enrichment Cocktail and Ficoll-Paque, followed by ACK red cell lysis. A word on this clonotype: What antigen it recognizes has not been identified. There are no base qualities to consult, and no much larger clone falls within one base.

The sequencing input was naive CD8+ T cells from blood, with Jurkat cell RNA spiked in. The sample's cell subset or site, from its label and the paper: FACS-sorted CD8+CD4-CCR7+CD45RA+ naive T cells. This TCR was recovered from a human donor in good health. Some libraries in this study had Jurkat cell RNA spiked in.

The nucleotide sequence is given as TGTGCCACCAGCGGATCTAGCGGGAGGGGCGATGAGCAGTTCTTC. Its coded protein is CATSGSSGRGDEQFF. The chain is made from TRBV15 and TRBJ2-1; 12 middle bases align to TRBD2. Inclusive of the bounding cysteine and phenylalanine, the CDR3 is 15 residues long. Only the CDR3 portion is preserved as DNA: 45 bases, with reading frame beginning at the first base. CDR1 LNHNV and CDR2 YYDKDF are derived from the germline V gene (reference sequence). V lost 5 bases and J lost 8 bases, and the count of bases not matched to a germline gene is 7.